Below are 12 T cell receptor beta chains sequenced from a single sample in a study of blood T cell repertoires in COVID-19. Sequencing was performed with immunoSEQ multiplex PCR; in TCRdb, only in-frame clones are kept and a portion is missing. The sample yields 20,000 to 25,000 clones, roughly 88% seen once. Input material: peripheral blood. The receptors shown here come from a man older than 75 with active or convalescent COVID-19.

The chain uses TRBV7-2 and TRBJ2-3, with TRBD2 identical over 10 bases. V lost 5 bases, J lost 0 bases, and 5 bases stayed unmatched. From germline, CDR1 is SGHTA and CDR2 FQGNSA. The CDR3 length is 16 residues. The CDR3 DNA reads as TGTGCCAGCAGCGTTATAGCGGGGGGAAGCACAGATACGCAGTATTTT. Protein product: CASSVIAGGSTDTQYF. Combining the CDR3 with reference TRBV7-2 and TRBJ2-3 gives the whole variable domain GAGVSQSPSNKVTEKGKDVELRCDPISGHTALYWYRQSLGQGLEFLIYFQGNSAPDKSGLPSDRFSAERTGGSVSTLTIQRTQQEDSAVYLCASSVIAGGSTDTQYFGPGTRLTVL.

This sequence joins TRBV29-1 and TRBJ2-7, with 11 bases aligning to TRBD1. CDR3 length: 14 amino acids. In germline, CDR1 is SQVTM, CDR2 ANQGSEA. J was trimmed by 3 bases and V by 5 bases; bases with no gene match: 6. For the CDR3, the DNA is TGCAGCGTTTCCTCCGGGACAGGGGGCTACGAGCAGTACTTC. Its protein product is CSVSSGTGGYEQYF.

There are a few counts of this clone. V usage is TRBV20-1 and J usage is TRBJ1-2; 7 bases are shared with TRBD1. This CDR3 region has 14 residues. The V gene's germline CDR1 is DFQATT and CDR2 SNEGSKA (reference sequence). V trimming: 3 bases; J trimming: 2 bases; junction bases outside the gene matches: 6. CDR3 loop: CSASSQGTNYGYTF. The CDR3 DNA reads TGCAGTGCTAGTTCACAGGGGACCAACTATGGCTACACCTTC.

V usage is TRBV10-3 and J usage is TRBJ2-3; D unclear. CDR3 length: 14 amino acids. V was pared by 2 bases and J by 3 bases, with 9 bases between. CDR1 and CDR2 from the germline V gene are ENHRY and SYGVKD. CDR3 sequence: CAISETDKTDTQYF. Here the CDR3 DNA reads TGTGCCATCAGTGAGACAGACAAAACAGATACGCAGTATTTT.

The genes are TRBV6-5 and TRBJ2-1; D might be TRBD1 (6 bases). Between the trimmed V and J ends, which lost 7 bases and 5 bases, there was a span of 18 bases. The CDR3 runs 15 residues. The germline V gene has CDR1 MNHEY and CDR2 SVGAGI. The CDR3 spells CASNFRSRGNNEQFF. CDR3 nucleotide sequence: TGTGCCAGCAATTTCCGGAGCAGGGGAAACAATGAGCAGTTCTTC.

The chain carries TRBV5-4 and TRBJ2-2; TRBD2 aligns across 13 bases. The J segment lost 5 bases and the V segment lost 3 bases, leaving 1 base of the junction unmatched. This CDR3 is 15 amino acids long. Looked up from germline, CDR1 is SGHNT and CDR2 is YYREEE (reference sequence). CDR3 bases: TGTGCCAGCAGCTCGGGACTAGCGGGAACCGGGGAGCTGTTTTTT. This gives the protein CASSSGLAGTGELFF.

This chain links TRBV7-2 with TRBJ2-2; D perhaps matches TRBD2 (7 bases). The CDR3 length is 16 residues. The germline V gene encodes CDR1 SGHTA and CDR2 FQGNSA. Trimming took off 1 base at V and 6 bases at J, with 15 bases between the two ends. The CDR3 is CASSLVVSGGPGELFF. DNA for the CDR3: TGTGCCAGCAGCTTAGTTGTGTCGGGGGGCCCCGGGGAGCTGTTTTTT.

V and J are TRBV5-1 and TRBJ2-1, with TRBD2 matching 10 bases. The ends lost 4 bases at V and 9 bases at J; junction bases unmatched: 16. Germline-derived CDR1 and CDR2 are SGHRS and YFSETQ. The CDR3 extends over 17 amino acids. For the CDR3, the DNA is TGCGCCAGCAGCCCTAATTATTCTAGCGGGAGATGGGCTGAGCAGTTCTTC. Its translation is CASSPNYSSGRWAEQFF.

The chain employs TRBV7-8 and TRBJ2-1; D is ambiguous. V lost 2 bases to trimming and J lost 0 bases, with 11 bases between them. Per germline, CDR1 SGHVS and CDR2 FQNEAQ. This CDR3 has 16 amino acids. The CDR3 loop is CASSLIAESSYNEQFF. The CDR3 nucleotides read TGTGCCAGCAGCTTAATCGCGGAAAGCTCCTACAATGAGCAGTTCTTC.

V usage is TRBV7-6 and J usage is TRBJ2-7; 9 nucleotides match TRBD1. Germline CDR1 SGHVS, CDR2 FNYEAQ. The CDR3 has 15 amino acids. V dropped 1 base and J dropped 3; count of bases not matched to a gene: 4. For the CDR3, the DNA is TGTGCCAGCAGCTTAGGACAGGGGGATATCTACGAGCAGTACTTC. As protein: CASSLGQGDIYEQYF.

The CDR3: CSVEDQVGRYQETQYF. Written as DNA, the CDR3 is TGCAGCGTTGAAGATCAAGTGGGCCGGTACCAAGAGACCCAGTACTTC. The chain links TRBV29-1 to TRBJ2-5, with D hard to call. The length of the CDR3 is 16 residues. The germline gives CDR1 SQVTM, CDR2 ANQGSEA. Trimming pared 0 bases from V and 0 bases from J, leaving 14 bases between. Full variable domain (remainder filled in from reference TRBV29-1 and TRBJ2-5): SAVISQKPSRDICQRGTSLTIQCQVDSQVTMMFWYRQQPGQSLTLIATANQGSEATYESGFVIDKFPISRPNLTFSTLTVSNMSPEDSSIYLCSVEDQVGRYQETQYFGPGTRLLVL.

This chain joins TRBV18 and TRBJ2-5; 8 bases fit TRBD2. Germline loops: CDR1 KGHSH, CDR2 LQKENI. This CDR3 has 13 residues. The trim removed 3 bases at V and 5 bases at J, leaving 2 bases unmatched. The CDR3 sequence is CASSPPSGETQYF. The CDR3 nucleotides read TGTGCCAGCTCACCCCCTAGCGGGGAGACCCAGTACTTC. Full variable domain (remainder filled in from reference TRBV18 and TRBJ2-5): NAGVMQNPRHLVRRRGQEARLRCSPMKGHSHVYWYRQLPEEGLKFMVYLQKENIIDESGMPKERFSAEFPKEGPSILRIQQVVRGDSAAYFCASSPPSGETQYFGPGTRLLVL.